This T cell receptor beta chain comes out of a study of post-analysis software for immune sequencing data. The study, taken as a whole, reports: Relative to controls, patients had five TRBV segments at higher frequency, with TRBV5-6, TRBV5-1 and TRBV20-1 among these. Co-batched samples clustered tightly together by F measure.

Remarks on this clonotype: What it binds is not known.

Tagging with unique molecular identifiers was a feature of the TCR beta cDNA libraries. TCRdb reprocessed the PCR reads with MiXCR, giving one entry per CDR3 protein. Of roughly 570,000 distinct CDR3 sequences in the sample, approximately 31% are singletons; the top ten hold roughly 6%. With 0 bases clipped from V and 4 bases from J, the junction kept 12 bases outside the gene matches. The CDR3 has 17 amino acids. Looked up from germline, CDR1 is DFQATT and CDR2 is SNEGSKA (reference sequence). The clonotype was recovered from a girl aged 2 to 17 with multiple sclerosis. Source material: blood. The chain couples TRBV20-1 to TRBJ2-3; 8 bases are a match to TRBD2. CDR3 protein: CSARDRESGSIADTQYF. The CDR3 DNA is TGCAGTGCTAGAGATCGTGAAAGCGGGAGTATCGCAGATACGCAGTATTTT.